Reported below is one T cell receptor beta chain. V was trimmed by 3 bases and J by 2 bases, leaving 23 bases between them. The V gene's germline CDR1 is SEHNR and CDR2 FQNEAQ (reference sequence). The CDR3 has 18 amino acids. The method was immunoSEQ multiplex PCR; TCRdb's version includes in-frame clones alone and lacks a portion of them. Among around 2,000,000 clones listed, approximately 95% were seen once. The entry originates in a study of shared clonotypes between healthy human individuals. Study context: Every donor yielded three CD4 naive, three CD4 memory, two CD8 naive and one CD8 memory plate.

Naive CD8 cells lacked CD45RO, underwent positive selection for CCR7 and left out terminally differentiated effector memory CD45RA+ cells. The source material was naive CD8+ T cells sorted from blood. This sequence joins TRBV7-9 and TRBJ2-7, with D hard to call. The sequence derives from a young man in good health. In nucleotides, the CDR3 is TGTGCCAGCAGCTTTAGGGTAGGTACGGCGGTTGAGGCCTACGAGCAGTACTTC. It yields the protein CASSFRVGTAVEAYEQYF.